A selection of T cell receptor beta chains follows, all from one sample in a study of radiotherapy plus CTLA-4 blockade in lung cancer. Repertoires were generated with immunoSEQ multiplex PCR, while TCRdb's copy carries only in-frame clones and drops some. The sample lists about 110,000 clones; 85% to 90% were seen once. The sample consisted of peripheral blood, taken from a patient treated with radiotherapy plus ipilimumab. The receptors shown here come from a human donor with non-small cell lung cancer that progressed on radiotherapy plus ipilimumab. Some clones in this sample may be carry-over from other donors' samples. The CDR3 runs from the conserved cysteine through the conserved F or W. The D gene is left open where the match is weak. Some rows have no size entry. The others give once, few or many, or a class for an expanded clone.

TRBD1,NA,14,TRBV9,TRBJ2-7,CASSGRDRAYEQYF,TGTGCCAGCAGTGGCCGGGACAGGGCTTACGAGCAGTACTTC
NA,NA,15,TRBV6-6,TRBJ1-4,CASDSQTGGGEKLFF,TGTGCCAGCGACTCCCAGACCGGGGGAGGTGAAAAACTGTTTTTT
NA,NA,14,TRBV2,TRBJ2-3,CASSELGTADTQYF,TGTGCCAGCAGTGAATTAGGGACGGCAGATACGCAGTATTTT
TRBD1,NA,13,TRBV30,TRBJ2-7,CAWSVNRGDEQYF,TGTGCCTGGAGTGTTAACAGGGGGGACGAGCAGTACTTC
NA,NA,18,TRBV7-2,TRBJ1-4,CASSLRRAFQPKDEKLFF,TGTGCCAGCAGCTTAAGGCGAGCTTTCCAACCCAAGGATGAAAAACTGTTTTTT
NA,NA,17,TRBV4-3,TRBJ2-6,CASSQRTGASGANVLTF,TGCGCCAGCAGCCAAAGAACCGGGGCCTCTGGGGCCAACGTCCTGACTTTC
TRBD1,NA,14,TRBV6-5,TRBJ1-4,CASSSGTGYEKLFF,TGTGCCAGCAGTTCCGGGACAGGGTATGAAAAACTGTTTTTT
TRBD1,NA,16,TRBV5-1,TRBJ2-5,CASSFDTQGSWETQYF,TGCGCCAGCAGCTTCGATACACAGGGGTCCTGGGAGACCCAGTACTTC
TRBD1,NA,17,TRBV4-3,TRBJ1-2,CASSQDSRGQGSYDYTF,TGCGCCAGCAGCCAAGATAGTAGGGGACAGGGTAGCTATGACTACACCTTC
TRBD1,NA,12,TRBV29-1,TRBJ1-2,CSVWDSNYGYTF,TGCAGCGTTTGGGACAGCAACTATGGCTACACCTTC
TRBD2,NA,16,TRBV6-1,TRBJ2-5,CASSDMGLAGGETQYF,TGTGCCAGCAGTGATATGGGGCTAGCGGGGGGGGAGACCCAGTACTTC
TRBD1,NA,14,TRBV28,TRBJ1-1,CASIGAGTGGEAFF,TGTGCCAGCATTGGGGCCGGGACAGGGGGTGAAGCTTTCTTT
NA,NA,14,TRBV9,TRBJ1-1,CASSVGAENTEAFF,TGTGCCAGCAGCGTAGGGGCTGAGAACACTGAAGCTTTCTTT
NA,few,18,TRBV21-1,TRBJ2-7,CASSSGNDREKLTYEQYF,TGTGCCAGCAGCAGCGGAAACGACAGGGAAAAACTTACCTACGAGCAGTACTTC
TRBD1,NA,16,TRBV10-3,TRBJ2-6,CAISAQGASGANVLTF,TGTGCCATCAGTGCGCAGGGGGCGTCTGGGGCCAACGTCCTGACTTTC
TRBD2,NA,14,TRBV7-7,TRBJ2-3,CASSLAGRGDTQYF,TGTGCTAGCAGCCTAGCGGGGCGGGGAGATACGCAGTATTTT